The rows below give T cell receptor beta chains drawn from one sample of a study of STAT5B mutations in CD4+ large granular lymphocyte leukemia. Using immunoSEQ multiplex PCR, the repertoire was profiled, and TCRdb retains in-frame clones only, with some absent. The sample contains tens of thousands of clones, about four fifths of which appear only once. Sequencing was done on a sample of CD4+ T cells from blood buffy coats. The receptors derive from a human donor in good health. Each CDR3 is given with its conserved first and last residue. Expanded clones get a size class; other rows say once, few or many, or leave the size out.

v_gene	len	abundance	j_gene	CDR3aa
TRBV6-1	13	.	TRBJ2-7	CASLAGGAYEQYF
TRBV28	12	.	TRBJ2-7	CASSFLGYEQYF
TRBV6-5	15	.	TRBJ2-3	CASSSSGTHTDTQYF
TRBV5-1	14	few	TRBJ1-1	CASSPGTSNTEAFF
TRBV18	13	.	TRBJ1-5	CASSPAGAQPQHF
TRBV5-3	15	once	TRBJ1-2	CARSLREVEGYGYTF
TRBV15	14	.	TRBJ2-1	CATSTRDLNNEQFF
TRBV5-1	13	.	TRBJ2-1	CASSRGVGDEQFF
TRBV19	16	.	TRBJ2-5	CASRQKGGEFQETQYF
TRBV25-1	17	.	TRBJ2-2	CASSPQGKVLDTGELFF
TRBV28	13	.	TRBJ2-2	CASSRAPGGELFF
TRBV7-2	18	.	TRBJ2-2	CASSLQRTSGRAPGELFF
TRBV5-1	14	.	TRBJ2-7	CASSLKMSSYEQYF
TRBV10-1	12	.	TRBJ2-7	CASSEGTGKQYF
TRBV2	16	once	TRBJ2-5	CASSVRTSGSGKTQYF
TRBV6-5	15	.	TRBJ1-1	CASSATTRGGAEAFF
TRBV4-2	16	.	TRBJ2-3	CASSQDRTSGTDTQYF
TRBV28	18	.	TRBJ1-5	CASSTLRVPGHGNQPQHF
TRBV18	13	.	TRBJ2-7	CASSPLSGDEQYF
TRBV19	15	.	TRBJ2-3	CASSSLGRGSDTQYF
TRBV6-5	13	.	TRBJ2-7	CGGVAFTNYEQYF
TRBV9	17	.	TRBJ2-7	CASSVEGGGLGVYEQYF
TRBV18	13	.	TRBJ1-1	CASSGGEDTEAFF
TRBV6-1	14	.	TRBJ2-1	CASTRGQGPTEQFF